This record covers a single TCR beta chain. The target antigen is unknown. Germline-derived CDR1 and CDR2 are SGHVS and FQNEAQ. Deletions cut 4 bases from V and 7 bases from J, with 13 bases between. The CDR3 totals 14 residues. This record comes from a study of T cell repertoires in cytomegalovirus infection. Study-wide context: Public TCR beta signature analysis indicated the presence of both CMV infection and matching HLA type.

MiXCR, applied by TCRdb to the reads, yields one record per CDR3 protein. The table has about 480,000 distinct CDR3 sequences, around 35% seen once. The TCR originated in a human donor in good health (CMV status not recorded). Some clones in this sample may be carry-over from other donors' samples. J is TRBJ1-4 and V is TRBV7-8; a possible D gene is TRBD1 (6 bases). The sequencing used cultured PBMCs, collected from culture after CMV antigen stimulation. The CDR3 DNA reads TGTGCCAGCAGCTATACAGGGAGGAGTGAAAAACTGTTTTTT. Amino acid sequence: CASSYTGRSEKLFF.